This T cell receptor (beta chain) was identified in a study of blood T cell repertoires in COVID-19. Study in general: Samples of COVID-19 (acute and convalescent) were obtained from the United States, Italy and Spain. PBMCs, B-cell-depleted T cells, or T cells were the source of the cDNA or gDNA that made up the material.

The V end lost 5 bases, the J end lost 7 bases, and 24 bases lay between the germline ends. This CDR3 is built from 17 residues. Germline V gene sequence: CDR1 PRHDT, CDR2 FYEKMQ (reference sequence). In its sample, this clone was seen a few times. How the authors handled the data: Cell counts per sample came from amplifying reference gene primers. The method was immunoSEQ multiplex PCR; TCRdb's version includes in-frame clones alone and lacks a portion of them. V, J and clone size are those of that table, while D and trimming were read from the DNA. Among 140,000 to 150,000 clones listed, 81% were seen once.

Sequenced: peripheral blood. The origin of this receptor is a human donor with acute or convalescent COVID-19. The donor label of this sample is uncertain. The V gene is TRBV13, the J gene TRBJ2-1; tentatively, D is TRBD1 (6 bases). The CDR3 DNA reads TGTGCCAGCAGCAGCAGACAGGACGGGGCCGCTGGGAATGAGCAGTTCTTC. Its protein is CASSSRQDGAAGNEQFF.